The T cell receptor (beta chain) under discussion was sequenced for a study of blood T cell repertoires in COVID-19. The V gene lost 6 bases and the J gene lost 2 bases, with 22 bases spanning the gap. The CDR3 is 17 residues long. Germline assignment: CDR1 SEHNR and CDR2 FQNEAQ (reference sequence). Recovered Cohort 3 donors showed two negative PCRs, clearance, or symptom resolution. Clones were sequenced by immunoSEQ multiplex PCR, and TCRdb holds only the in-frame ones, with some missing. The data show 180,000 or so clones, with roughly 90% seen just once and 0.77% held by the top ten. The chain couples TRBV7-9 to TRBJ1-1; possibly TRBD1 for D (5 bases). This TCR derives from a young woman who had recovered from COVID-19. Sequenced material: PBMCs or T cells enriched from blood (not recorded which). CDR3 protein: CASRRPGGGPVNTEAFF. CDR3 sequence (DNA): TGTGCCAGCAGAAGACCCGGCGGGGGTCCGGTAAACACTGAAGCTTTCTTT.